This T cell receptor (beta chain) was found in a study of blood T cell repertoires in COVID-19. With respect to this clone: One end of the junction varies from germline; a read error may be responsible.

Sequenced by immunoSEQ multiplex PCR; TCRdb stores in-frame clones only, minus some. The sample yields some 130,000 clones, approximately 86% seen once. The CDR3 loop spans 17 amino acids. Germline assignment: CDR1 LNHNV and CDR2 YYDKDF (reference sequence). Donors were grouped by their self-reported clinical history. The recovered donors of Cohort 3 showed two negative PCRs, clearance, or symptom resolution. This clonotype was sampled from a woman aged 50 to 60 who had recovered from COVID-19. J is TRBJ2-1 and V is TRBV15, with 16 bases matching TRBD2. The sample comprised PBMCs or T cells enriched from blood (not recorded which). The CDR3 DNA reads TGCGCCACCAGCACCCAGGGACTAGCGGGGGGGCTATATGAGCAGTTCTTC. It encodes CATSTQGLAGGLYEQFF.